A single sample is the source of the 13 T cell receptor beta chains below, sequenced in a study of T cells in Graves' hyperthyroidism and ophthalmopathy. The source material, RNA transcripts, was used to amplify TCR beta CDR3 regions. The HTBI primer set drove a first-round RT-PCR of the TCR CDR3. TCRdb reanalysed the multiplex PCR reads using MiXCR and keeps one entry per CDR3 protein. Of a few hundred thousand distinct CDR3 sequences in the sample, around 15% were seen once. Sequences were obtained from blood. These receptors were collected from an older woman with Graves' ophthalmopathy.

In this sample, this clonotype turned up a few times. V and J are TRBV6-5 and TRBJ1-1, with TRBD1 as a possible D gene (5 bases). Germline V CDR1 and CDR2: MNHEY, SVGAGI. The CDR3 extends over 15 amino acids. Trimming cost V 1 base and J 2 bases, with 11 bases left between them. CDR3 coding DNA: TGTGCCAGCAGTTACTTAGCGGGGGAAAACACTGAAGCTTTCTTT. This translates into CASSYLAGENTEAFF.

In this sample, this clonotype turned up many times. The CDR3 here is CASREPQGNSYEQYF. The CDR3, as DNA: TGTGCCAGCAGGGAACCACAGGGTAACTCCTACGAGCAGTACTTC. This sequence joins TRBV11-2 and TRBJ2-7, with a tentative D call TRBD1 (6 bases). Germline CDR1 and CDR2: SGHAT and FQNNGV. The CDR3 is made up of 15 amino acids. Trimming pared 6 bases from V and 0 bases from J, leaving 15 bases between.

The sample holds a few counts of this clonotype. The chain uses TRBV20-1 and TRBJ2-7, with a tentative D call TRBD2 (5 bases). The CDR3 contains 13 residues. Per the germline V gene, CDR1 is DFQATT and CDR2 is SNEGSKA (reference sequence). Trimming took 4 bases from V and 6 from J, leaving 16 bases between them. The CDR3 is CSATRRVPPEQYF. The CDR3, as DNA: TGCAGTGCTACTAGGCGGGTACCACCCGAGCAGTACTTC.

The chain uses TRBV5-1 and TRBJ2-2, with 10 bases fitting TRBD2. V was clipped by 2 bases and J by 3 bases; unmatched bases: 1. Germline V gene lookup returns CDR1 SGHRS and CDR2 YFSETQ. The CDR3 totals 15 residues. CDR3 DNA sequence: TGCGCCAGCAGCTTCAGCGGGAGGGACACCGGGGAGCTGTTTTTT. Residues: CASSFSGRDTGELFF.

This rearrangement joins TRBV29-1 to TRBJ2-7; 10 bases agree with TRBD2. The germline gives CDR1 SQVTM, CDR2 ANQGSEA. The CDR3 runs to 14 residues. Trimming cost V 1 base and J 0 bases; bases outside gene matches: 0. CDR3 protein: CSVEGTSGSYEQYF. CDR3 nucleotide sequence: TGCAGCGTTGAAGGGACTAGCGGCTCCTACGAGCAGTACTTC.

The sample holds many counts of this clonotype. V gene TRBV6-1 combines with J gene TRBJ1-5; D is undetermined. The CDR3 covers 14 residues. The V gene's germline CDR1 is MNHNS and CDR2 SASEGT. V was shortened by 7 bases and J by 1 base, with 11 bases between the two germline ends. The CDR3 is CASTLRYSNQPQHF. CDR3 nucleotide sequence: TGTGCCAGCACCTTGAGATACAGCAATCAGCCCCAGCATTTT.

V usage is TRBV6-2 or TRBV6-3 and J usage is TRBJ2-6; D gene uncertain. The CDR3 runs 14 residues. The germline V gene encodes CDR1 MNHEY and CDR2 SVGEGT. The V and J ends lost 7 bases and 0 bases respectively, with 7 bases between them. The CDR3 loop reads CASTGGSGANVLTF. The CDR3 region has the DNA TGTGCCAGCACCGGTGGCTCTGGGGCCAACGTCCTGACTTTC.

Many counts were recorded for this clonotype. CDR3 region: CASSYREETQYF. CDR3 bases: TGTGCCAGCAGTTACAGAGAAGAGACCCAGTACTTC. The chain recombines TRBV7-9 with TRBJ2-5; D is undetermined. The V gene lost 6 bases and the J gene lost 3 bases, with 8 bases spanning the gap. The CDR3 runs to 12 residues. Germline V gene data show CDR1 as SEHNR and CDR2 as FQNEAQ (reference sequence).

Many counts were recorded for this clonotype. V gene TRBV28 combines with J gene TRBJ2-7, with TRBD1 identical over 8 bases. The length of the CDR3 is 15 residues. V was pared by 2 bases and J by 0 bases, with 3 bases of the junction left unmatched. Germline CDR1 and CDR2: MDHEN and SYDVKM. The CDR3 is CASSLVGTGSYEQYF. The CDR3 DNA sequence: TGTGCCAGCAGTTTAGTCGGGACAGGCTCCTACGAGCAGTACTTC.

The table lists this clonotype with a few counts. V is TRBV12-3 or TRBV12-4 and J is TRBJ2-3, with 8 positions matching TRBD2. This CDR3 contains 15 residues. Germline trimming cut 3 bases from V and 4 bases from J; bases unmatched to any gene: 6. CDR3 loop: CASSLSGLGSDTQYF. CDR3 nucleotides: TGTGCCAGCAGTTTGTCGGGACTAGGTTCAGATACGCAGTATTTT.

The chain couples TRBV6-5 to TRBJ1-5, with D unclear. Trimming removed 2 bases at V and 9 bases at J, with 14 bases between. Germline loops: CDR1 MNHEY, CDR2 SVGAGI. CDR3 length: 14 amino acids. The CDR3 is CASSYVGSGRPQHF. In DNA, the CDR3 is TGTGCCAGCAGTTACGTCGGGTCCGGTCGGCCCCAGCATTTT.

This clonotype was recorded at least ten times. The rearrangement links TRBV11-2 to TRBJ2-3, with 8 bases identical to TRBD2. The CDR3 runs 15 residues. V trimming: 3 bases; J trimming: 2 bases; junction bases outside the gene matches: 4. The germline V gene encodes CDR1 SGHAT and CDR2 FQNNGV. CDR3 coding DNA: TGTGCCAGCAGCTTCTCGGGACTAGACACAGATACGCAGTATTTT. It codes for CASSFSGLDTDTQYF.

In this sample, this clonotype turned up many times. The chain links TRBV12-3 or TRBV12-4 to TRBJ2-7; D gene ambiguous. CDR3 length: 12 amino acids. The V end lost 0 bases, the J end lost 4 bases, and 4 bases lay between the germline ends. The CDR3 bases are TGTGCCAGCAGTTTAGCGTTTTACGAGCAGTACTTC. It specifies CASSLAFYEQYF.